These T cell receptor beta chains were read from a single sample in a study of tumor-infiltrating lymphocytes in primary liver carcinoma. Each CDR3 protein gets one entry after TCRdb re-called the multiplex PCR reads with MiXCR. In the table there are 250,000 to 400,000 distinct CDR3 sequences, 65% of which are singletons. The material sequenced was peripheral blood. The receptors come from a middle-aged man with primary liver carcinoma and hepatitis B virus infection. Both conserved end residues are part of each CDR3. A D gene is named only where the DNA matches it firmly. Clone size appears in some rows only: once, few, many, or a class for an expanded clone.

V	J	size	D	DNA	CDR3
TRBV5-1	TRBJ2-1	NA	NA	TGCGCCAGCAGCCCGACACTAGGCTCCTACAATGAGCATTCCTTC	CASSPTLGSYNEHSF
TRBV5-1	TRBJ1-1	NA	NA	TGCGCCAGCGCGAGGGAACCCGGGATGGGTGTGAACACTGAAGCTTTCTTT	CASAREPGMGVNTEAFF
TRBV11-2	TRBJ1-3	NA	NA	TGTGCCAGCAGCTTATTGGTCGGAAACACCATATATTTT	CASSLLVGNTIYF
TRBV11-2	TRBJ2-5	NA	TRBD2	TGTGCCAGCAGCTCAGGGACTAGCGGGAGAGGTCTACAAGAGACCCAGTATTTC	CASSSGTSGRGLQETQYF
TRBV7-9	TRBJ2-5	NA	NA	TGTGCCAGCAGCCCTTTGGGGGTAGAGACCCAGTACTTC	CASSPLGVETQYF
TRBV11-1	TRBJ2-7	NA	TRBD1	TGTGCCAGAAGCGCCGGGACAGGGGTATACGAGCAGTACTTC	CARSAGTGVYEQYF
TRBV6-2/TRBV6-3	TRBJ1-1	NA	NA	TGTGCCAGCAGTTACTCAAACAGGGTCTCAAGTGAAGCTTTCTTT	CASSYSNRVSSEAFF
TRBV12-3/TRBV12-4	TRBJ2-7	many	NA	TGTGCCAGCAGTTTTAGGGGTGGGAGTTTAACCTACGAGCAGTACTTC	CASSFRGGSLTYEQYF
TRBV28	TRBJ2-7	NA	NA	TGTGCCAGCCGAATGGGCTTCCTCTCCTACGAGCAGTACTTC	CASRMGFLSYEQYF
TRBV7-9	TRBJ1-4	NA	NA	TGTGCCAGCAGCTTTGCTGTCGACGTTGGTGAAAAACTGTTTTTT	CASSFAVDVGEKLFF
TRBV11-3	TRBJ2-3	NA	NA	TGTGCCAGCGGCTTAGCAAGCAGGAGTATCACAGATACGCAGTATTTT	CASGLASRSITDTQYF
TRBV30	TRBJ2-7	NA	NA	TGTGCCTGGAGTGCGTCCCTCGGCGGGCAGTACTTC	CAWSASLGGQYF
TRBV12-3/TRBV12-4	TRBJ2-5	NA	NA	TGTGCCAGCAGTTTAGGAGACACTCCCCAAGAGACCCAGTACTTC	CASSLGDTPQETQYF
TRBV5-4	TRBJ2-5	many	TRBD2	TGTGCCAGCAGCTTGGGGACTAGCGGAACCTTCCGGTACTTC	CASSLGTSGTFRYF
TRBV30	TRBJ2-4	NA	TRBD2	TGTGCCTGGAGTGTAGAAGCGGGAGCGCAAGTAGCCAAAAACATTCAGTACTTC	CAWSVEAGAQVAKNIQYF
TRBV28	TRBJ2-7	NA	TRBD1	TGTGCCAGCAGTTCCGCGACAGGGATCTACGAGCAGTACTTC	CASSSATGIYEQYF
TRBV29-1	TRBJ2-4	NA	NA	TGCAGCGTTGAGGTCAGAGATCAAATCCACTTAGCCAAAAGCATTCAGTACTTC	CSVEVRDQIHLAKSIQYF
TRBV21-1	TRBJ2-3	NA	NA	TGTGCCAGCAGCGCCCCCTTAGCGATCCCGAGCACAGATACGCAGTATTTT	CASSAPLAIPSTDTQYF
TRBV6-2/TRBV6-3	TRBJ2-3	NA	NA	TGTGCCAGCTCCCTAGGAGGGGCTACGCAGTATTTT	CASSLGGATQYF